This entry describes one T cell receptor (beta chain). This clone's antigen is unknown. No much larger clonotype is one base removed from it; base qualities were not supplied. Systemically healthy Caucasian individuals from Russia, 35 to 50 in total and aged about 6 to 95 years, were included as donors. Around 9.8 milliliters of peripheral blood were collected from each donor into EDTA-treated Vacutainer tubes. PBMCs were isolated by Ficoll-Paque density-gradient centrifugation, with at least 6 million obtained per sample. Total RNA was extracted from PBMCs with Trizol reagent, with at least 6 micrograms obtained per sample. The percentages of naive CD45RAhigh/CD27high T cells were determined by flow cytometry on a PBMC aliquot from every donor. Trimming removed 7 bases from V and 11 bases from J, leaving 17 bases between the germline ends. The CDR3 runs 12 residues from the cysteine to the phenylalanine. Here the CDR3 DNA is all that survives: 36 bases in frame from base 1. In the germline V gene (reference sequence), CDR1 corresponds to MNHNY and CDR2 to SVGAGI.

The method was 5' RACE. Sequencing was carried out with an Illumina HiSeq 2500. A second PCR of 7 to 11 cycles was performed with a sample-barcoded 5' primer and a J-beta primer mix. A template-switch 5' adaptor carrying 12 random nucleotides introduced a unique molecular identifier onto each TCR beta cDNA molecule. Each sample yielded at least 3 million CDR3-containing paired-end reads. First-strand cDNA synthesis was performed from all RNA using the Mint cDNA synthesis kit, with priming by a TRBC-specific oligonucleotide. All cDNA was treated with uracil-DNA glycosylase and then went through a first 18-cycle PCR with the universal primers M1SS and BC2_uni_R. In the source study's methods: Normalization of each sample was performed by random selection of 1 million high-quality reads, each carrying a distinct molecular identifier. Reads with shared molecular identifiers were discarded instead of being binned into consensus sequences. MiTCR, set to a Q25 quality threshold and the strictest error-elimination algorithm, was used for CDR3 identification, clonotype clustering and error correction. A nonparametric unseen species model with Euler transformation was used to estimate a lower bound on total TCR beta diversity. Using fastp at Q25 and MiXCR, TCRdb reprocessed the public reads and kept productive beta chains. Every entry covers one CDR3 protein and lists the most common genes and DNA from its rows. The V and J calls here are based on TCRdb, not the publication. Present in this sample are about 1.6 million distinct CDR3 sequences, about 32% of which were seen just once. The ten most abundant clones make up 11% of the sample.

These data are taken from a study of blood T cells in healthy people across ages (dated by TCRdb to the mid-2010s). For context, the study as a whole: In model experiments, template switching captured about one uniquely barcoded TCR beta cDNA molecule for every two T cells. Using deep sequencing normalized with unique cDNA molecular identifiers, the study measured how TCR beta repertoire diversity changes with age. To avoid experimental bias, donors of different ages were randomly spread across the sequencing lanes. Using the same blood draw, the study looked at two additional independent replicas of 1 million unique cDNA reads for two donors, one aged 18 to 29 and the other aged 80 or older. Donors were grouped into four age groups: young (average approximately 15 years), middle-aged (around 39), aged (approximately 67) and long-lived (approximately 78).

Study-wide conclusions, independent of this receptor: Compared with the aged group, more naive CD4+ T cells, fewer expanded clones and increased TCR diversity were shown by the long-lived group, suggesting age selection. Observed TCR beta diversity per million T cells fell roughly linearly with age, and a significant reduction was already apparent by age roughly 40. The CMV infection status of donors was not known, potentially confounding age-related changes in expanded clonotypes. The percentage of naive T cells measured by flow cytometry correlated strongly with observed TCR beta diversity. Estimates of total diversity from one million sequenced T cells were regarded as lower bounds and underestimates. Conclusive comparison of naive and antigen-experienced compartments was prevented by the profiling of bulk unsorted PBMCs.

This chain joins TRBV6-6 to TRBJ2-5, with a weak D call of TRBD1 (6 bases match). The TCR was taken from a woman between 25 and 40 years old in good health. The sequencing input was blood. The nucleotide sequence reads as follows: TGTGCCAGCAATGAACAGGGTAGAGAGCAGTACTTC. Its protein product is CASNEQGREQYF.